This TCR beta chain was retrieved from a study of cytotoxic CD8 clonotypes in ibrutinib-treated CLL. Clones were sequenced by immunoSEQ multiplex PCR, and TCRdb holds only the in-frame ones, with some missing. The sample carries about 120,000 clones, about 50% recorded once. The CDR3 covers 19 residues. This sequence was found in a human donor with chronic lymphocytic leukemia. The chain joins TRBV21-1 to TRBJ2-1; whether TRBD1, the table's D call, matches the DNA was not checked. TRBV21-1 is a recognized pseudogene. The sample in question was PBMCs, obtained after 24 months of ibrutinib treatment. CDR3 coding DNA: TGTGCCAGCAGCACACAGGGGGGGGAGAATAGCCCCGAGTACAATGAGCAGTTCTTC. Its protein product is CASSTQGGENSPEYNEQFF.